This entry features one T cell receptor beta chain sequence. Its antigen is unidentified. CDR3 length: 13 residues. The data originate from a study of T cell responses to AZD1222 COVID-19 vaccine. Using immunoSEQ multiplex PCR, the repertoire was profiled, and TCRdb retains in-frame clones only, with some absent. Seen here are about 150,000 clones, approximately 86% observed once, and the top ten hold less than 6%. Study conclusions and caveats: The donor cohort was predominantly white British with a female majority, and clonal diversity may have been underestimated. Of the AZD1222 recipients, only 5 to 7 were seropositive at baseline. Per reports, nearly half of all spike-specific TCRs target regions that are unmutated in variants. There were vaccine-associated CD4 TCRs across spike, dominant at 160-218 and 743-854.

The material sequenced was peripheral blood, taken 28 days after the second AZD1222 dose. This sequence originates from an adult who received the AZD1222 COVID-19 vaccine. The chain joins TRBV21-1 to TRBJ1-2. TRBV21-1 is annotated as a pseudogene. The CDR3 nucleotides are TGTGCCAGCAATACAAGGGCTAACTATGGCTACACCTTC. It yields the protein CASNTRANYGYTF.